The source of this TCR beta chain is a study of cytomegalovirus exposure and HLA in healthy donors. A word on this clone: Antigen specificity is unknown.

Study-level points and caveats: Researchers reported in a later analysis that a missense DCLRE1C variant was tied to TCR beta V- and J-gene trimming.

CDR1 and CDR2 from the germline V gene are SGHNT and YYREEE (reference sequence). V was clipped by 3 bases and J by 7 bases, with 10 bases between them. The length of the CDR3 is 13 residues. 13 Jbeta primers and 60 Vbeta primers were used for the PCR. Repertoires were generated with immunoSEQ multiplex PCR, while TCRdb's copy carries only in-frame clones and drops some. The sample contains some 190,000 clones, about 86% of which appear only once. This sequence originates from a woman aged 25 to 39 in good health and CMV-seronegative. The V gene is TRBV5-4, the J gene TRBJ2-2, with D possibly matching TRBD1 (5 bases). Input material: PBMCs. CDR3: CASSSRQNGELFF. The CDR3 DNA follows: TGTGCCAGCAGCTCTCGACAGAACGGGGAGCTGTTTTTT. Full variable domain (outside the CDR3, taken from reference TRBV5-4 and TRBJ2-2): ETGVTQSPTHLIKTRGQQVTLRCSSQSGHNTVSWYQQALGQGPQFIFQYYREEENGRGNFPPRFSGLQFPNYSSELNVNALELDDSALYLCASSSRQNGELFFGEGSRLTVL.